Shown below are 20 T cell receptor beta chains from a single sample sequenced in a study of T cells in pancreatic ductal adenocarcinoma. No neoadjuvant therapy was given to the selected pancreatic ductal adenocarcinoma patients before their surgery. Sequencing was performed with immunoSEQ multiplex PCR; in TCRdb, only in-frame clones are kept and a portion is missing. The sample carries 85,000 to 120,000 clones, nearly 95% recorded once. Sequenced material: PBMCs. The receptor set was obtained from a human donor with pancreatic ductal adenocarcinoma.

V is TRBV4-1 and J is TRBJ2-5, with D maybe TRBD2 (6 bases). CDR3 length equals 14 residues. The V end was cut by 5 bases, the J end by 2 bases, with 12 bases between. CDR1 and CDR2 (germline): MGHRA, YSYEKL. CDR3 nucleotides: TGCGCCAGCAGCTTTCCGGGACTTCAAGAGACCCAGTACTTC. As protein: CASSFPGLQETQYF.

The rearrangement joins TRBV19 to TRBJ2-4; 12 bases are a match to TRBD2. V lost 8 bases and J lost 5; bases outside the gene matches: 7. CDR3 length: 15 amino acids. From germline, CDR1 is LNHDA and CDR2 SQIVND (reference sequence). As DNA, the CDR3 is TGTGCCAGTCGCCGGACTAGCGGGACCGAAAACATTCAGTACTTC. It codes for CASRRTSGTENIQYF. The full variable domain, its missing parts supplied by reference TRBV19 and TRBJ2-4, is DGGITQSPKYLFRKEGQNVTLSCEQNLNHDAMYWYRQDPGQGLRLIYYSQIVNDFQKGDIAEGYSVSREKKESFPLTVTSAQKNPTAFYLCASRRTSGTENIQYFGAGTRLSVL.

The chain joins TRBV9 to TRBJ2-1, with 8 nucleotides matching TRBD2. The CDR3 has 18 amino acids. The V segment lost 3 bases and the J segment 1 base; nucleotides outside the gene matches: 12. CDR1 SGDLS and CDR2 YYNGEE come from the germline V gene. DNA of the CDR3: TGTGCCAGCAGCGGAGATTCAGCTAGCGGGTCGTCCTACAATGAGCAGTTCTTC. Amino acids: CASSGDSASGSSYNEQFF.

The chain has TRBV10-2 and TRBJ2-7; TRBD2 matches at 12 bases. The CDR3 loop spans 14 amino acids. Germline CDR1 and CDR2: WSHSY and SAAADI. V was pared by 6 bases and J by 0 bases, with 0 bases of the junction left unmatched. CDR3 protein: CASRTSGSSYEQYF. For the CDR3, the DNA is TGCGCCAGCAGGACTAGCGGGAGCTCCTACGAGCAGTACTTC.

The count of this clone is one. The chain carries TRBV5-5 and TRBJ1-2; 7 positions match TRBD1. V lost 2 bases and J lost 2; bases outside the gene matches: 15. CDR1 is SGHKS, CDR2 YYEKEE, per germline (reference sequence). The CDR3 consists of 18 residues. This CDR3 reads CASSFRLVAGGINYGYTF. The CDR3, as DNA: TGTGCCAGCAGCTTCCGATTAGTCGCAGGGGGAATAAACTATGGCTACACCTTC. Based on the CDR3 plus reference TRBV5-5 and TRBJ1-2, the full variable domain is DAGVTQSPTHLIKTRGQQVTLRCSPISGHKSVSWYQQVLGQGPQFIFQYYEKEERGRGNFPDRFSARQFPNYSSELNVNALLLGDSALYLCASSFRLVAGGINYGYTFGSGTRLTVV.

V gene TRBV7-3 combines with J gene TRBJ2-2; 7 positions match TRBD1. This CDR3 has 15 amino acids. Germline V gene data show CDR1 as SGHTA and CDR2 as FQGTGA. With V trimmed by 4 bases and J by 4 bases, 6 bases remained unmatched. CDR3 coding DNA: TGTGCCAGCAGCTCAAGGGGGCTGGGCACCGGGGAGCTGTTTTTT. Amino acid sequence: CASSSRGLGTGELFF.

This chain uses TRBV19 with TRBJ2-1; D not resolved. The germline CDR1 and CDR2 sequences are LNHDA and SQIVND (reference sequence). The CDR3 totals 13 residues. The V end was cut by 4 bases, the J end by 6 bases, with 10 bases between. This CDR3 reads CASSSIEPNEQFF. DNA for the CDR3: TGTGCCAGTAGTAGTATTGAGCCCAATGAGCAGTTCTTC.

This rearrangement joins TRBV15 to TRBJ2-1; 9 bases line up with TRBD1. V lost 0 bases, J lost 15 bases, and 12 bases stayed unmatched. The CDR3 contains 15 residues. CDR1 and CDR2 (germline): LNHNV, YYDKDF (reference sequence). As DNA, the CDR3 is TGTGCCACCAGCAGAGAGGGACAGGGAGCGGGGATTGGGTTCTTC. Translation gives CATSREGQGAGIGFF.

This clone was observed a few times. This chain connects TRBV4-1 to TRBJ2-7; tentatively, D is TRBD2 (6 bases). Per germline, CDR1 MGHRA and CDR2 YSYEKL. With 4 bases removed from V and 6 bases from J, the gap between germline ends came to 13 bases. The CDR3 consists of 13 residues. The CDR3 DNA reads TGCGCCAGCAGCCGGGGGAGGCGAGGCGAGCAGTACTTC. This sequence encodes CASSRGRRGEQYF.

The chain employs TRBV7-6 and TRBJ2-7; 9 bases match TRBD1. The CDR3 length is 13 residues. Germline-derived CDR1 and CDR2 are SGHVS and FNYEAQ. The V gene end was trimmed by 5 bases and the J gene end by 4 bases; junction bases not matched to a gene: 3. The CDR3 reads CASSPTGGYEQYF. The CDR3, as DNA: TGTGCCAGCAGCCCGACAGGGGGTTACGAGCAGTACTTC.

This chain links TRBV19 with TRBJ2-7; 8 bases match TRBD2. The CDR3 has 14 residues. J was trimmed by 0 bases and V by 5 bases; bases with no gene match: 3. The germline gives CDR1 LNHDA, CDR2 SQIVND (reference sequence). In nucleotides, the CDR3 is TGTGCCAGTAGTGGACTAGCAGGCTCCTACGAGCAGTACTTC. It encodes CASSGLAGSYEQYF.

This chain connects TRBV15 to TRBJ2-3; possibly TRBD2 for D (6 bases). CDR3 length: 14 amino acids. Trimming removed 5 bases at V and 8 bases at J, with 17 bases between. Germline CDR1 and CDR2: LNHNV and YYDKDF (reference sequence). The CDR3 is CATSGGLLPATQYF. Here the CDR3 DNA reads TGTGCCACCAGCGGGGGACTTCTCCCGGCTACGCAGTATTTT.

This clone was observed a single time. The chain couples TRBV28 to TRBJ2-3, with 10 bases fitting TRBD1. Per germline, CDR1 MDHEN and CDR2 SYDVKM. The CDR3 loop spans 16 amino acids. V was pared by 1 base and J by 5 bases, with 6 bases of the junction left unmatched. CDR3 DNA: TGTGCCAGCAGTTTATTCCAGGGACAGGGGATAGATACGCAGTATTTT. Amino acids: CASSLFQGQGIDTQYF.

The V call is TRBV10-3, the J call TRBJ1-2; D is undetermined. Germline V gives CDR1 ENHRY, CDR2 SYGVKD. V lost 3 bases, J lost 2 bases, and 7 bases lay in between. There are 13 residues in the CDR3. CDR3 coding DNA: TGTGCCATCAGTGACAACGCGAACTATGGCTACACCTTC. Translated: CAISDNANYGYTF.

This clone is a singleton in its sample. This chain joins TRBV6-1 and TRBJ2-4; D ambiguous. Germline CDR1 is MNHNS and CDR2 is SASEGT. The CDR3 length is 12 residues. The ends were cut back, 6 bases at V and 0 bases at J, with 3 bases in the middle. The CDR3 protein is CASRRAKNIQYF. The DNA for the CDR3 is TGTGCCAGCAGGAGAGCCAAAAACATTCAGTACTTC.

The J gene is TRBJ2-7, the V gene TRBV6-6, with D perhaps TRBD2 (5 bases). CDR1 and CDR2 (germline): MNHNY, SVGAGI (reference sequence). There are 11 residues in the CDR3. The V gene lost 8 bases and the J gene lost 3 bases, with 8 bases spanning the gap. CDR3 sequence: CASQSGYEQYF. As DNA, the CDR3 is TGTGCCAGCCAAAGCGGCTACGAGCAGTACTTC.

The chain carries TRBV4-1 and TRBJ1-5; D remains ambiguous. V gave up 0 bases and J gave up 4 bases, with 13 bases separating them. The CDR3 runs to 16 residues. Germline V CDR1 and CDR2: MGHRA, YSYEKL. The DNA for the CDR3 is TGCGCCAGCAGCCAAGAACCCGCACGGGGAAATCAGCCCCAGCATTTT. Translation: CASSQEPARGNQPQHF.

The V call is TRBV28, the J call TRBJ2-5; no definite D call. In germline, CDR1 is MDHEN, CDR2 SYDVKM. V gave up 5 bases and J gave up 1 base, with 8 bases separating them. This CDR3 has 13 amino acids. This chain's CDR3 is CASSRPGQETQYF. The CDR3 DNA is TGTGCCAGCAGTCGCCCAGGCCAAGAGACCCAGTACTTC.

The genes are TRBV27 and TRBJ1-2, with 7 bases matching TRBD1. CDR1 is MNHEY, CDR2 SMNVEV, per germline (reference sequence). Trimming took 5 bases from V and 3 from J; bases not matched to a gene: 3. The length of the CDR3 is 13 residues. CDR3 sequence: CASSLGQDYGYTF. The CDR3 nucleotides are TGTGCCAGCAGTCTCGGACAGGACTATGGCTACACCTTC.

This clone has a single count. The genes are TRBV2 and TRBJ2-3, with D tentatively TRBD2 (6 bases). The CDR3 spans 16 residues. Germline values: CDR1 SNHLY, CDR2 FYNNEI. V dropped 8 bases and J dropped 5 bases, with 23 bases sitting between them. The CDR3 protein is CASLDTSRHPGDTQYF. CDR3 bases: TGTGCCAGCCTAGATACTAGCCGCCACCCTGGAGATACGCAGTATTTT.